The 27 T cell receptor beta chains presented below share a single source sample, sequenced in a study of T-cell reconstitution after alpha-beta-depleted transplantation in children (dated by TCRdb to the mid-2010s). The treatment or condition tag for this specimen amounts to: allogeneic hematopoietic cell transplantation with graft depleted of TCRalphabeta T cells and CD19 B cells. The library was generated by PCR. Sequencing was performed on an Illumina HiSeq 2500. TCR libraries were prepared with molecular barcoding, using unique molecular identifiers to normalize TCRbeta repertoire quantification. Using fastp trimming at Q25 and MiXCR clonotype assembly, TCRdb reanalyzed the public sequencing data and kept in-frame beta chains. Each CDR3 protein appears once, grouped with its most common genes and DNA. In this sample the table shows 580,000 or so distinct CDR3 sequences, roughly 24% of which occur a single time. The biggest ten clones account for 13% to 15% of the sample.

The sequencing used PBMCs, mostly from graft donor cells, collected 360 days after TCRalphabeta/CD19-depleted stem cell transplant. These receptors originate from a boy younger than two who had a stem cell transplant for acute myeloid leukemia, so the T cells may come from the graft donor.

Many counts were recorded for this clonotype. The chain couples TRBV9 to TRBJ2-1; D is possibly TRBD1 or TRBD2 (5 bases each). CDR1 and CDR2 (germline): SGDLS, YYNGEE. This CDR3 region has 14 residues. Deletions cut 4 bases from V and 1 base from J, with 9 bases between. In DNA form, the CDR3 reads TGTGCCAGCAGCCCGGGGCCTTCCTACAATGAGCAGTTCTTC. Translation: CASSPGPSYNEQFF.

This clonotype appeared many times. DNA of the CDR3: TGCAGTGTCATCTCGGGGGAGACCCAGTACTTC. It is translated as CSVISGETQYF. The chain links TRBV20-1 to TRBJ2-5, with D possibly TRBD2 on 5 matching bases. V lost 7 bases, J lost 5 bases, and 11 bases lay in between. Germline CDR1 is DFQATT and CDR2 is SNEGSKA (reference sequence). CDR3 length equals 11 residues.

This chain joins TRBV6-5 and TRBJ2-5; 11 bases are shared with TRBD2. The germline V gene encodes CDR1 MNHEY and CDR2 SVGAGI. V was pared by 4 bases and J by 3 bases, with 10 bases of the junction left unmatched. The CDR3 runs 17 residues. The CDR3 DNA reads as TGTGCCAGCAGTTCGCGACTAGCGGGGTACCAAAAAGAGACCCAGTACTTC. It codes for CASSSRLAGYQKETQYF.

This clonotype was observed at least ten times. CDR3 sequence (DNA): TGTGCTAGTGCGGGGGTCGCCTACGAGCAGTACTTC. Its protein is CASAGVAYEQYF. This chain uses TRBV12-5 with TRBJ2-7; D is perhaps TRBD2 (6 bases). CDR3 length equals 12 residues. Germline V lookup: CDR1 LGHNT, CDR2 FRNRAP. V lost 7 bases to trimming and J lost 2 bases, with 9 bases between them.

This clonotype was seen ten or more times. The V gene is TRBV20-1, the J gene TRBJ2-7; 7 nucleotides align to TRBD1. The V and J ends lost 1 base and 4 bases, in that order; junction bases with no gene match: 4. Germline CDR1 reads DFQATT; CDR2 reads SNEGSKA (reference sequence). The CDR3 consists of 13 residues. The CDR3 coding sequence is TGCAGTGCTAGAGTCCCGGGACAGTACGAGCAGTACTTC. Its protein product is CSARVPGQYEQYF.

The chain recombines TRBV12-3 or TRBV12-4 with TRBJ2-1; no reliable D call. V was pared by 6 bases and J by 6 bases, with 9 bases between. The CDR3 totals 12 residues. CDR3 loop: CASSRLGNEQFF. DNA of the CDR3: TGTGCCAGCAGCCGTTTAGGCAATGAGCAGTTCTTC.

The table lists this clonotype with many counts. The V and J genes are TRBV3-1 and TRBJ2-5; no clear D gene. This CDR3 spans 16 amino acids. The V end was cut by 1 base, the J end by 9 bases, with 21 bases between. Germline CDR1 is LGHDT and CDR2 is YNNKEL (reference sequence). The CDR3 reads CASSQGTSTTSGAQYF. The DNA for the CDR3 is TGTGCCAGCAGCCAAGGCACATCCACGACCTCGGGTGCCCAGTACTTC.

This clonotype was recorded many times. The chain has TRBV29-1 and TRBJ2-3; TRBD2 matches at 9 bases. Germline CDR1 is SQVTM and CDR2 is ANQGSEA. V lost 3 bases and J lost 4; bases outside the gene matches: 5. This CDR3 is 14 amino acids long. As DNA, the CDR3 is TGCAGCGTTGAGGGGCGGGGGGGATCAGATACGCAGTATTTT. Amino acid sequence: CSVEGRGGSDTQYF.

This clonotype has ten or more counts. The chain uses TRBV12-3 or TRBV12-4 and TRBJ2-3; tentative D call: TRBD2 (6 bases). The CDR3 consists of 15 residues. The V and J ends lost 6 bases and 4 bases respectively, with 17 bases between them. CDR3 region: CASSLVGGWSDTQYF. The CDR3 DNA sequence: TGTGCCAGCAGCCTCGTGGGGGGTTGGTCAGATACGCAGTATTTT.

The table lists this clonotype with many counts. The chain recombines TRBV20-1 with TRBJ1-6; D possibly corresponds to TRBD1 (6 bases). Trimming pared 2 bases from V and 7 bases from J, leaving 15 bases between. Per the germline V gene, CDR1 is DFQATT and CDR2 is SNEGSKA (reference sequence). CDR3 length: 15 residues. For the CDR3, the DNA is TGCAGTGCTAGACCCTTGACAGGAACCAATTCACCCCTCCACTTT. It translates to CSARPLTGTNSPLHF.

This clonotype was found a few times. The rearrangement links TRBV12-3 or TRBV12-4 to TRBJ2-7, with D possibly TRBD1 on 6 matching bases. V shed 0 bases and J shed 6 bases, with 12 bases lying between them. CDR3 length equals 14 residues. In DNA, the CDR3 is TGTGCCAGCAGTTTAGCGGGGGCCAGCAGCGAGCAGTACTTC. Translation gives CASSLAGASSEQYF.

This clonotype was detected a few times. The genes are TRBV12-3 or TRBV12-4 and TRBJ1-1; D gene ambiguous. The V gene lost 5 bases and the J gene lost 3 bases, with 13 bases spanning the gap. This CDR3 is 14 amino acids long. CDR3 protein: CASSPETGHTEAFF. The CDR3, as DNA: TGTGCCAGCAGTCCCGAAACTGGACACACTGAAGCTTTCTTT.

This chain connects TRBV7-7 to TRBJ2-7; D not certain. Germline CDR1 reads SSHAT; CDR2 reads FNYEAQ (reference sequence). V was cut by 3 bases and J by 3 bases, with 9 bases left in between. The CDR3 covers 13 residues. The CDR3 nucleotides are TGTGCCAGCAGCTTCCGGGTTAACTACGAGCAGTACGTC. Amino acid sequence: CASSFRVNYEQYV.

The rearrangement links TRBV6-5 to TRBJ2-7, with D possibly TRBD1 on 5 matching bases. The length of the CDR3 is 13 residues. V lost 6 bases and J lost 0, with 9 bases in between. CDR1 MNHEY and CDR2 SVGAGI come from the germline V gene. CDR3 protein: CASSLQDSYEQYV. The CDR3 coding sequence is TGTGCCAGCAGCTTACAGGACTCCTACGAGCAGTACGTC.

This clonotype was seen repeatedly, ten times or more. The genes are TRBV7-9 and TRBJ2-3; 9 bases align to TRBD2. Germline CDR1 SEHNR, CDR2 FQNEAQ (reference sequence). This CDR3 is 16 amino acids long. V was clipped by 6 bases and J by 1 base; unmatched bases: 8. CDR3 nucleotide sequence: TGTGCCAGCAGTAGTTTAGCGGGGGCACGCACAGATACGCAGTATTTT. Protein sequence: CASSSLAGARTDTQYF.

This clonotype was observed a handful of times. The genes are TRBV5-1 and TRBJ2-1; the match to TRBD2 covers 8 bases. The V gene end was trimmed by 0 bases and the J gene end by 6 bases; junction bases not matched to a gene: 8. The CDR3 loop spans 16 amino acids. CDR1 is SGHRS and CDR2 is YFSETQ in the germline V gene. CDR3 region: CASSLGGLAPGNEQFF. The DNA of the CDR3 is TGCGCCAGCAGCTTGGGAGGACTAGCTCCCGGCAATGAGCAGTTCTTC.

The sample holds many counts of this clonotype. This rearrangement joins TRBV18 to TRBJ2-2, with a tentative D call TRBD2 (5 bases). The germline gives CDR1 KGHSH, CDR2 LQKENI. V gave up 5 bases and J gave up 0 bases, with 16 bases separating them. This CDR3 is 17 amino acids long. The CDR3 DNA is TGTGCCAGCTCAACAGAGAACAGCGGAGCGAACACCGGGGAGCTGTTTTTT. Translated, it gives CASSTENSGANTGELFF.

Ten or more counts support this clonotype. This chain links TRBV7-9 with TRBJ1-1; a possible D gene is TRBD1 (5 bases). V dropped 5 bases and J dropped 3 bases, with 10 bases sitting between them. The CDR3 is made up of 13 amino acids. The V gene's germline CDR1 is SEHNR and CDR2 FQNEAQ (reference sequence). The CDR3 nucleotides read TGTGCCAGCAGCCCAGACAGCTACACTGAAGCTTTCTTT. This codes for CASSPDSYTEAFF.

The chain carries TRBV20-1 and TRBJ2-5, with D perhaps matching TRBD1 (6 bases). V was shortened by 5 bases and J by 5 bases, with 12 bases between the two germline ends. CDR1 and CDR2 (germline): DFQATT, SNEGSKA (reference sequence). The CDR3 spans 12 residues. Here the CDR3 DNA reads TGCAGTGCTCCCCAGGGGATGGAGACCCAGTACTTC. It translates to CSAPQGMETQYF.

The rearrangement joins TRBV24-1 to TRBJ1-5; maybe TRBD1 (6 bases). The CDR3 totals 12 residues. The germline CDR1 and CDR2 sequences are KGHDR and SFDVKD. V lost 11 bases to trimming and J lost 6 bases, with 13 bases between them. In DNA form, the CDR3 reads TGTGCCAGCGGACAGCACTGTCAGCCCCAGCATTTT. This sequence encodes CASGQHCQPQHF.

The V call is TRBV2, the J call TRBJ2-3; D not resolved. Germline CDR1 SNHLY, CDR2 FYNNEI. The CDR3 length is 13 residues. V lost 1 base and J 3 bases, leaving 5 bases between the germline ends. The CDR3 here is CASSEEGTDTQYF. The CDR3 nucleotides read TGTGCCAGCAGTGAAGAAGGAACAGATACGCAGTATTTT.

This clonotype has ten or more counts. V usage is TRBV12-3 or TRBV12-4 and J usage is TRBJ1-3, with unresolved D. Trimming removed 2 bases from V and 0 bases from J, with 8 bases in between. CDR3 length: 15 residues. CDR3 sequence (DNA): TGTGCCAGCAGTTTAATGCCAAGCTCTGGAAACACCATATATTTT. It is translated as CASSLMPSSGNTIYF.

This clonotype was found many times. This chain joins TRBV20-1 and TRBJ1-1; maybe TRBD1 (5 bases). The V gene lost 3 bases and the J gene lost 0 bases, with 8 bases spanning the gap. The CDR3 has 13 residues. CDR1 is DFQATT, CDR2 SNEGSKA, per germline (reference sequence). The CDR3 is CSARGTVNTEAFF. In DNA form, the CDR3 reads TGCAGTGCTAGGGGGACCGTGAACACTGAAGCTTTCTTT.

This chain links TRBV6-2 or TRBV6-3 with TRBJ2-5, with 9 bases that match TRBD2. This CDR3 is 20 amino acids long. From germline, CDR1 is MNHEY and CDR2 SVGEGT. V was pared by 7 bases and J by 3 bases, with 24 bases of the junction left unmatched. CDR3 sequence: CASTLGYSAGGPIGEETQYF. The CDR3 nucleotides read TGTGCCAGCACCCTAGGTTATTCGGCGGGGGGGCCTATCGGGGAAGAGACCCAGTACTTC.

The chain recombines TRBV12-3 or TRBV12-4 with TRBJ2-3, with TRBD1 matching over 7 bases. The CDR3 is 16 amino acids. The junction had 14 bases not matched to a gene; V was cut back by 5 bases and J by 6 bases. The CDR3, as DNA: TGTGCCAGCAGTGGAGGCATAGTAGGGGGCTTCGATACGCAGTATTTT. Protein: CASSGGIVGGFDTQYF.

The gene calls are TRBV7-9 and TRBJ2-7, with unresolved D. There are 12 residues in the CDR3. Germline values: CDR1 SEHNR, CDR2 FQNEAQ (reference sequence). Trimming shortened V by 4 bases and J by 3 bases, and 7 bases separated the two germline ends. The CDR3 reads CASSSEGYEQYF. CDR3 nucleotides: TGTGCCAGCAGCTCAGAAGGCTACGAGCAGTACTTC.

V gene TRBV20-1 combines with J gene TRBJ1-6; D gene ambiguous. Trimming removed 3 bases from V and 1 base from J, with 19 bases in between. The V gene's germline CDR1 is DFQATT and CDR2 SNEGSKA (reference sequence). The CDR3 is 18 amino acids. The CDR3 protein is CSASPSELHLSYNSPLHF. The DNA of the CDR3 is TGCAGTGCTAGCCCCTCCGAGCTTCACCTTTCCTATAATTCACCCCTCCACTTT.